The next 13 T cell receptor beta chains were all read from a single sample in a study of blood T cell repertoires in COVID-19. The data were produced by immunoSEQ multiplex PCR, yet TCRdb's version contains in-frame clones alone and is incomplete. The sample has a few hundred thousand clones, about 90% seen once. Sequencing was carried out using peripheral blood. The receptors come from a man aged 18-30 years with active or convalescent COVID-19.

This chain joins TRBV6-5 and TRBJ2-2, with TRBD2 matching 9 bases. Per germline, CDR1 MNHEY and CDR2 SVGAGI. The CDR3 has 16 residues. With V trimmed by 0 bases and J by 4 bases, 3 bases remained unmatched. The CDR3 here is CASSYSLAGSTGELFF. CDR3 bases: TGTGCCAGCAGTTACTCCCTAGCGGGAAGCACCGGGGAGCTGTTTTTT.

The chain couples TRBV7-9 to TRBJ2-7, with D uncertain. CDR3 size: 11 residues. In germline, CDR1 is SEHNR, CDR2 FQNEAQ (reference sequence). Between the trimmed V and J ends, which lost 8 bases and 0 bases, there was a span of 5 bases. The CDR3 DNA is TGTGCCAGCGCGGTCTCCTACGAGCAGTACTTC. As protein: CASAVSYEQYF.

This chain links TRBV10-1 with TRBJ1-2; tentatively, D is TRBD1 (5 bases). The germline V gene has CDR1 WNHNN and CDR2 SYGVQD (reference sequence). This CDR3 has 17 amino acids. Trimming removed 9 bases at V and 1 base at J, with 24 bases between. The CDR3 region is CASCLPGVGDYNYGYTF. DNA of the CDR3: TGCGCCAGTTGCCTCCCCGGGGTAGGGGACTATAACTATGGCTACACCTTC.

CDR3: CASSPQLDTDTQYF. In nucleotides, the CDR3 is TGTGCCAGCTCACCGCAGCTAGACACAGATACGCAGTATTTT. The chain links TRBV18 to TRBJ2-3, with unresolved D. The V end was cut by 3 bases, the J end by 2 bases, with 9 bases between. Germline CDR1 and CDR2: KGHSH and LQKENI. The CDR3 is 14 amino acids.

The CDR3 sequence is CASSVALAGGTDTQYF. The CDR3 DNA sequence: TGTGCCAGCAGCGTAGCTCTCGCGGGAGGTACAGATACGCAGTATTTT. The V call is TRBV9, the J call TRBJ2-3, with 8 nucleotides matching TRBD2. Per germline, CDR1 SGDLS and CDR2 YYNGEE. With V trimmed by 0 bases and J by 3 bases, 6 bases remained unmatched. The CDR3 spans 16 residues.

This sequence joins TRBV19 and TRBJ1-1; tentatively, D is TRBD1 (6 bases). The V end lost 3 bases, the J end lost 1 base, and 21 bases lay between the germline ends. Germline CDR1 LNHDA, CDR2 SQIVND (reference sequence). The CDR3 is 18 amino acids. The CDR3 sequence is CASSIEGDQGRRNTEAFF. CDR3 DNA: TGTGCCAGTAGTATTGAGGGGGATCAGGGGCGCAGGAACACTGAAGCTTTCTTT.

The chain links TRBV27 to TRBJ1-5, with D uncertain. The germline V and J ends were trimmed by 2 bases and 0 bases, with 17 bases remaining between them. The CDR3 length is 18 residues. In germline, CDR1 is MNHEY, CDR2 SMNVEV (reference sequence). CDR3 residues: CASSLEPPGLYSNQPQHF. Written as DNA, the CDR3 is TGTGCCAGCAGTTTAGAGCCTCCTGGGCTTTATAGCAATCAGCCCCAGCATTTT.

This chain joins TRBV9 and TRBJ2-7; 9 nucleotides align to TRBD1. Germline V lookup: CDR1 SGDLS, CDR2 YYNGEE. The trim removed 4 bases at V and 4 bases at J, leaving 9 bases unmatched. This CDR3 is 15 amino acids long. The CDR3 sequence is CASSPQGTGMYEQYF. CDR3 DNA: TGTGCCAGCAGCCCCCAGGGGACAGGGATGTACGAGCAGTACTTC.

To note about this clone: Other nucleotide sequences from this sample produce the same CDR3. This chain joins TRBV18 and TRBJ2-7; TRBD2 is a possible D gene (5 bases). Trimming removed 3 bases from V and 3 bases from J, with 6 bases in between. CDR1 and CDR2 from the germline V gene are KGHSH and LQKENI. CDR3 length equals 12 residues. The CDR3 DNA is TGTGCCAGCTCACCCGGACTCTACGAGCAGTACTTC. Translated, it gives CASSPGLYEQYF.

This clone was counted a single time. This rearrangement joins TRBV18 to TRBJ2-2; the match to TRBD2 covers 7 bases. Germline V gene sequence: CDR1 KGHSH, CDR2 LQKENI. V was pared by 0 bases and J by 2 bases, with 3 bases of the junction left unmatched. This CDR3 is built from 16 residues. For the CDR3, the DNA is TGTGCCAGCTCACCACCGGGAGGGGCAAACACCGGGGAGCTGTTTTTT. Protein: CASSPPGGANTGELFF.

The J gene is TRBJ1-2, the V gene TRBV4-3; 7 nucleotides line up with TRBD1. The V segment lost 2 bases and the J segment 7 bases; nucleotides outside the gene matches: 10. Germline values: CDR1 LGHNA, CDR2 YSLEER. This CDR3 spans 15 amino acids. The CDR3 coding sequence is TGCGCCAGCAGCCAACAAGGGGGCGCGGCGAGTGGCTACACCTTC. Residues: CASSQQGGAASGYTF.

V usage is TRBV11-2 and J usage is TRBJ2-7; D is unclear. Germline assignment: CDR1 SGHAT and CDR2 FQNNGV. Trimming removed 3 bases at V and 6 bases at J, with 12 bases between. There are 13 residues in the CDR3. The CDR3 nucleotides are TGTGCCAGCAGCTTCCAACCTGGCTCCGAGCAGTACTTC. Translating it yields CASSFQPGSEQYF.

In its sample, this clone was seen once. The chain uses TRBV18 and TRBJ2-5; D is possibly TRBD2 (5 bases). Germline V gene data show CDR1 as KGHSH and CDR2 as LQKENI. The CDR3 has 14 residues. Trimming shortened V by 3 bases and J by 4 bases, and 12 bases separated the two germline ends. The CDR3 coding sequence is TGTGCCAGCTCACCCATGATACGGGGAGAGACCCAGTACTTC. Translating it yields CASSPMIRGETQYF.